The 3 T cell receptor beta chains below all came from one sample that was sequenced in a study of blood T cell repertoires in COVID-19. Produced via immunoSEQ multiplex PCR; TCRdb's table is partial and in-frame only. This table has roughly 670,000 clones, about 87% appearing once. The sequenced sample was peripheral blood. Receptor source: a woman younger than 35 with acute or convalescent COVID-19.

The chain combines TRBV11-3 with TRBJ2-1, with TRBD1 matching over 9 bases. There are 18 residues in the CDR3. V lost 5 bases, J lost 9 bases, and 20 bases stayed unmatched. Germline V lookup: CDR1 SGHNT, CDR2 YENEEA. The CDR3 protein is CASSPWEASGTGKSEQFF. The CDR3 region has the DNA TGTGCCAGCAGCCCCTGGGAGGCGAGTGGGACAGGGAAGTCTGAGCAGTTCTTC.

V and J are TRBV12-5 and TRBJ2-6; no reliable D call. CDR3 length: 17 amino acids. V lost 0 bases, J lost 0 bases, and 9 bases lay in between. Germline assignment: CDR1 LGHNT and CDR2 FRNRAP. DNA for the CDR3: TGTGCTAGTGGTTTGGTACTCAGGATCTCTGGGGCCAACGTCCTGACTTTC. Translated, it gives CASGLVLRISGANVLTF.

V and J are TRBV6-5 and TRBJ1-4; tentatively, D is TRBD1 (6 bases). The V end lost 0 bases, the J end lost 8 bases, and 10 bases lay between the germline ends. CDR1 and CDR2 (germline): MNHEY, SVGAGI. This CDR3 region has 14 residues. Here the CDR3 DNA reads TGTGCCAGCAGTTACTCGACAGGCGCGGAAAAACTGTTTTTT. It encodes CASSYSTGAEKLFF.